This TCR beta chain was found in a study of blood T cells in healthy people across ages. Overall study results and limits: Roughly linear age-related decline in beta diversity appeared, significant by age approximately 40. PBMCs went unsorted, and a conclusive naive versus antigen-experienced comparison was therefore prevented.

With 2 bases removed from V and 2 bases from J, the gap between germline ends came to 13 bases. Germline V CDR1 and CDR2: SGHTA, FQGNSA. The CDR3 loop spans 15 amino acids. Points on this clonotype: The target antigen is unknown.

A second PCR of about 6 to 11 cycles used a sample-barcoded 5' primer and a J-beta primer mix. TCRdb recomputed calls from the 5' RACE reads with MiXCR, one row per CDR3 protein. The profile shows 750,000 to 950,000 distinct CDR3 sequences, about 55% of them singletons. The receptor was isolated from a man older than 75 in good health. Sequencing was performed on blood. This chain connects TRBV7-2 to TRBJ2-7; D uncertain. This chain's CDR3 is CASSLNTLGTYEQYF. CDR3 DNA sequence: TGTGCCAGCAGCTTAAACACCCTAGGAACCTACGAGCAGTACTTC. Full variable domain (outside the CDR3, taken from reference TRBV7-2 and TRBJ2-7): GAGVSQSPSNKVTEKGKDVELRCDPISGHTALYWYRQSLGQGLEFLIYFQGNSAPDKSGLPSDRFSAERTGGSVSTLTIQRTQQEDSAVYLCASSLNTLGTYEQYFGPGTRLTVT.